The next 24 T cell receptor beta chains were all read from a single sample in a study of CD8+CD57+ T cells in acquired aplastic anemia. Researchers used genomic DNA as the template to profile TCR beta VDJ and CDR3. TCRdb reprocessed the reads via MiXCR and lists one record per CDR3 protein. The data contain about 68,000 distinct CDR3 sequences, under 65% of them seen just once; the ten biggest clones take up about 8%. The sequencing input was sorted CD4+, CD8+, or CD8+CD57+ T cells (not recorded which) from PBMCs. The receptors shown here come from a human donor in good health, serving as a control.

In its sample, this clonotype is medium-sized. This chain connects TRBV19 to TRBJ1-6; 7 bases agree with TRBD1. V dropped 5 bases and J dropped 7; count of bases not matched to a gene: 2. The CDR3 spans 13 residues. Germline-derived CDR1 and CDR2 are LNHDA and SQIVND (reference sequence). The CDR3 DNA sequence: TGTGCCAGTAGTTGGGACAGCAATTCACCCCTCCACTTT. Protein product: CASSWDSNSPLHF. The whole variable domain, remainder taken from reference TRBV19 and TRBJ1-6, is DGGITQSPKYLFRKEGQNVTLSCEQNLNHDAMYWYRQDPGQGLRLIYYSQIVNDFQKGDIAEGYSVSREKKESFPLTVTSAQKNPTAFYLCASSWDSNSPLHFGNGTRLTVT.

The rearrangement links TRBV6-1 to TRBJ1-1, with D perhaps matching TRBD1 (6 bases). The CDR3 consists of 14 residues. V was pared by 4 bases and J by 3 bases, with 12 bases between. Per germline, CDR1 MNHNS and CDR2 SASEGT. CDR3 in amino acids: CASSGGQEDTEAFF. The CDR3 bases are TGTGCCAGCAGTGGGGGGCAAGAGGACACTGAAGCTTTCTTT.

V usage is TRBV20-1 and J usage is TRBJ1-1; weak D call: TRBD1 (5 bases). Germline-derived CDR1 and CDR2 are DFQATT and SNEGSKA (reference sequence). The CDR3 covers 12 residues. V lost 2 bases and J lost 7, with 11 bases in between. CDR3 nucleotides: TGCAGTGCTAGAACCGGGACGGATGAAGCTTTCTTT. This gives the protein CSARTGTDEAFF.

This clonotype was picked up many times. CDR3 in amino acids: CASTRGGELNYGYTF. Here the CDR3 DNA reads TGTGCCAGCACTCGAGGGGGCGAATTAAACTATGGCTACACCTTC. The chain links TRBV6-1 to TRBJ1-2; 7 bases agree with TRBD1. J gave up 2 bases and V 7 bases, and 10 bases lay outside the gene matches. This CDR3 is 15 amino acids long. The germline CDR1 and CDR2 sequences are MNHNS and SASEGT.

This clonotype was recorded at least ten times. The chain uses TRBV2 and TRBJ1-2; the D is unclear. This CDR3 spans 16 amino acids. Germline CDR1 and CDR2: SNHLY and FYNNEI. Trimming pared 6 bases from V and 4 bases from J, leaving 21 bases between. The CDR3 sequence is CASSQKGAGLLYGYTF. The CDR3 DNA sequence: TGTGCCAGCAGCCAAAAGGGTGCAGGCCTCCTCTATGGCTACACCTTC.

This clonotype was counted ten times or more. In DNA, the CDR3 is TGCGCCAGCAGCCAACCCCCCGGACTAGCGGGGGTAGAGACCCAGTACTTC. It encodes CASSQPPGLAGVETQYF. This chain joins TRBV4-1 and TRBJ2-5; 13 bases line up with TRBD2. CDR1 is MGHRA, CDR2 YSYEKL, per germline. V lost 2 bases to trimming and J lost 4 bases; unmatched junction nucleotides: 7. The CDR3 runs 17 residues.

The chain has TRBV12-3 or TRBV12-4 and TRBJ2-1; maybe TRBD2 (6 bases). V was pared by 3 bases and J by 0 bases, with 18 bases between. This CDR3 has 18 residues. The CDR3 DNA is TGTGCCAGCAGTTTTCATGTTTGGGGGGAAGGCTCCTACAATGAGCAGTTCTTC. Protein sequence: CASSFHVWGEGSYNEQFF.

This chain joins TRBV2 and TRBJ1-1; 9 bases are a match to TRBD1. The trim removed 11 bases at V and 1 base at J, leaving 5 bases unmatched. The length of the CDR3 is 13 residues. Germline CDR1 and CDR2: SNHLY and FYNNEI. CDR3 residues: CAGTGGRNTEAFF. DNA of the CDR3: TGTGCCGGAACAGGGGGCCGGAACACTGAAGCTTTCTTT.

This clonotype occurred many times. The gene calls are TRBV7-2 and TRBJ2-3; 12 nucleotides align to TRBD2. Germline V lookup: CDR1 SGHTA, CDR2 FQGNSA. CDR3 size: 15 residues. With V trimmed by 6 bases and J by 6 bases, 7 bases remained unmatched. CDR3 loop: CASSSSGGATDTQYF. Here the CDR3 DNA reads TGTGCCAGCAGTTCTAGCGGGGGGGCAACGGATACGCAGTATTTT.

The chain joins TRBV5-6 to TRBJ2-3; no reliable D call. The V end was cut by 5 bases, the J end by 3 bases, with 4 bases between. Per the germline V gene, CDR1 is SGHDT and CDR2 is YYEEEE. The CDR3 consists of 11 residues. The CDR3 DNA sequence: TGTGCCAGCAGTCAAACAGATACGCAGTATTTT. Its translation: CASSQTDTQYF.

This clonotype was detected ten times or more. A much larger clone differs from this one at a single base, so this may be a read error. V usage is TRBV9 and J usage is TRBJ1-6; D is undetermined. The CDR3 has 14 amino acids. Trimming stripped 4 bases from V and 9 bases from J, with 14 bases between. CDR1 is SGDLS, CDR2 YYNGEE, per germline. The CDR3 reads CASSSMGNGSPLHF. CDR3 sequence (DNA): TGTGCCAGCAGCTCAATGGGGAACGGTTCACCCCTCCACTTT.

This rearrangement joins TRBV12-3 or TRBV12-4 to TRBJ2-1; 8 bases are shared with TRBD2. The J call may be mistaken, given a closer DNA end match to TRBJ2-5. There are 15 residues in the CDR3. CDR3 coding DNA: TGTGCCAGCAGTGAAGTTGTAGCGGGGCGAGAGACCCAGTACTTC. Protein product: CASSEVVAGRETQYF.

The rearrangement uses TRBV25-1 and TRBJ1-2; D may be TRBD1 (5 bases). This CDR3 has 14 residues. Per the germline V gene, CDR1 is MGHDK and CDR2 is SYGVNS. The V end lost 4 bases, the J end lost 5 bases, and 14 bases lay between the germline ends. CDR3 sequence: CASSAPDSSYGYTF. CDR3 DNA sequence: TGTGCCAGCAGTGCTCCTGACAGCTCGTATGGCTACACCTTC.

The chain uses TRBV20-1 and TRBJ1-6; D is uncertain. The germline V gene has CDR1 DFQATT and CDR2 SNEGSKA (reference sequence). There are 15 residues in the CDR3. V lost 3 bases and J 7 bases, leaving 16 bases between the germline ends. CDR3 region: CSARAPGVRNSPLHF. DNA of the CDR3: TGCAGTGCTAGGGCACCCGGGGTTAGGAATTCACCCCTCCACTTT.

The count of this clonotype is one. The chain recombines TRBV2 with TRBJ2-3, with 7 bases lining up with TRBD2. Germline-derived CDR1 and CDR2 are SNHLY and FYNNEI. The V and J ends lost 6 bases and 4 bases, in that order; junction bases with no gene match: 10. The CDR3 consists of 15 residues. Here the CDR3 reads CASSVERGDPDTQYF. The DNA for the CDR3 is TGTGCCAGCAGCGTGGAACGGGGGGATCCAGATACGCAGTATTTT.

This clonotype showed up many times. The chain uses TRBV27 and TRBJ1-2; no reliable D call. This CDR3 region has 13 residues. Germline V lookup: CDR1 MNHEY, CDR2 SMNVEV (reference sequence). The V end lost 4 bases, the J end lost 2 bases, and 8 bases lay between the germline ends. CDR3 sequence: CASSSDGNYGYTF. CDR3 nucleotides: TGTGCCAGCAGTTCGGACGGGAACTATGGCTACACCTTC.

This chain joins TRBV2 and TRBJ1-2; D is possibly TRBD1 (5 bases). Deletions cut 4 bases from V and 4 bases from J, with 13 bases between. The germline V gene has CDR1 SNHLY and CDR2 FYNNEI. CDR3 length: 14 amino acids. The CDR3 DNA reads as TGTGCCAGCAGTGCGTCCAGGGTTAGCTATGGCTACACCTTC. Its protein product is CASSASRVSYGYTF.

The chain couples TRBV5-1 to TRBJ1-1, with 7 bases matching TRBD1. V lost 0 bases, J lost 4 bases, and 3 bases stayed unmatched. Germline CDR1 is SGHRS and CDR2 is YFSETQ. The CDR3 runs 14 residues. CDR3 sequence (DNA): TGCGCCAGCAGCTTGGCCGCAGGGGGCACTGAAGCTTTCTTT. This translates into CASSLAAGGTEAFF.

The rearrangement joins TRBV5-1 to TRBJ2-7; possible D gene TRBD1, 5 bases. The CDR3 has 17 residues. V dropped 0 bases and J dropped 5 bases, with 21 bases sitting between them. CDR1 is SGHRS and CDR2 is YFSETQ in the germline V gene. CDR3 nucleotides: TGCGCCAGCAGCTTGGCCAAGGTAGTCAGGGTAGGAGACGAGCAGTACGTC. Translating it yields CASSLAKVVRVGDEQYV.

There are many counts of this clonotype. J is TRBJ2-3 and V is TRBV5-1, with a weak D call TRBD1 (6 bases). Deletions cut 5 bases from V and 0 bases from J, with 13 bases between. CDR1 and CDR2 from the germline V gene are SGHRS and YFSETQ. The CDR3 covers 15 residues. CDR3 sequence: CASRPGQISTDTQYF. The DNA for the CDR3 is TGCGCCAGCAGGCCAGGACAGATTAGCACAGATACGCAGTATTTT.

This rearrangement joins TRBV5-6 to TRBJ2-3; TRBD2 matches 11 bases. Trimming at V came to 3 bases and at J to 2 bases, leaving 5 bases not matched to a gene. This CDR3 has 16 residues. Germline assignment: CDR1 SGHDT and CDR2 YYEEEE. In DNA, the CDR3 is TGTGCCAGCAGCTATCGACTAGCGGGGATCACAGATACGCAGTATTTT. Its protein is CASSYRLAGITDTQYF.

The chain links TRBV20-1 to TRBJ1-5; possible D gene TRBD1, 5 bases. Per the germline V gene, CDR1 is DFQATT and CDR2 is SNEGSKA (reference sequence). The ends were cut back, 3 bases at V and 3 bases at J, with 15 bases in the middle. This CDR3 comprises 15 residues. The CDR3 spells CSARPSGTVNQPQHF. CDR3 nucleotide sequence: TGCAGTGCTAGGCCCTCGGGGACGGTCAATCAGCCCCAGCATTTT.

This clonotype was seen more than once but under ten times. The gene calls are TRBV29-1 and TRBJ2-7, with D uncertain. Germline CDR1 reads SQVTM; CDR2 reads ANQGSEA. The length of the CDR3 is 13 residues. The germline V and J ends were trimmed by 0 bases and 3 bases, with 9 bases remaining between them. CDR3 bases: TGCAGCGTTGAAGAGCACGGTAACTACGAGCAGTACTTC. It is translated as CSVEEHGNYEQYF.

This clonotype was seen at least ten times. The rearrangement links TRBV28 to TRBJ1-1; the D is unclear. Germline lookup yields CDR1 MDHEN and CDR2 SYDVKM. Trimming removed 5 bases at V and 1 base at J, with 11 bases between. This CDR3 has 14 residues. The CDR3 sequence: CASSLHKRNTEAFF. DNA of the CDR3: TGTGCCAGCAGTCTCCACAAGAGGAACACTGAAGCTTTCTTT.